A single sample gave rise to the 19 T cell receptor beta chains below, sequenced in a study of STAT5B mutations in CD4+ large granular lymphocyte leukemia. The assay was immunoSEQ multiplex PCR, and TCRdb's table has in-frame clones only and misses some. The sample shows around 21,000 clones, about four fifths of them seen only once. Material: CD4+ T cells from blood buffy coats. These TCRs come from a human donor in good health.

The chain employs TRBV11-3 and TRBJ2-2, with 10 positions matching TRBD2. The CDR3 extends over 16 amino acids. CDR1 and CDR2 (germline): SGHNT, YENEEA. Losses at the gene ends were 3 bases for V and 4 bases for J; bases not matched to a gene: 5. CDR3 in DNA: TGTGCCAGCAGCTTGGCACTAGCGGGACTCACCGGGGAGCTGTTTTTT. Translation gives CASSLALAGLTGELFF.

This chain links TRBV28 with TRBJ2-1; no clear D gene. Deletions cut 5 bases from V and 0 bases from J, with 11 bases between. The CDR3 totals 15 residues. Germline CDR1 and CDR2: MDHEN and SYDVKM. The CDR3 region has the DNA TGTGCCAGCAGTAAACGCAGAGGCTCCTACAATGAGCAGTTCTTC. The encoded protein is CASSKRRGSYNEQFF. The full variable domain, rest sourced from reference TRBV28 and TRBJ2-1, is DVKVTQSSRYLVKRTGEKVFLECVQDMDHENMFWYRQDPGLGLRLIYFSYDVKMKEKGDIPEGYSVSREKKERFSLILESASTNQTSMYLCASSKRRGSYNEQFFGPGTRLTVL.

This chain joins TRBV5-8 and TRBJ2-3; 11 positions match TRBD2. With 1 base clipped from V and 0 bases from J, the junction kept 4 bases outside the gene matches. The germline V gene has CDR1 SGHTS and CDR2 YDEGEE. This CDR3 spans 17 amino acids. DNA for the CDR3: TGTGCCAGCAGCTTGCTCCTAGCGGGGGGAAGCACAGATACGCAGTATTTT. The encoded protein is CASSLLLAGGSTDTQYF. Supplemented by reference TRBV5-8 and TRBJ2-3, the full variable domain reads EAGVTQSPTHLIKTRGQQATLRCSPISGHTSVYWYQQALGLGLQFLLWYDEGEERNRGNFPPRFSGRQFPNYSSELNVNALELEDSALYLCASSLLLAGGSTDTQYFGPGTRLTVL.

This chain uses TRBV7-8 with TRBJ2-7; no reliable D call. V dropped 1 base and J dropped 5 bases, with 9 bases sitting between them. The germline gives CDR1 SGHVS, CDR2 FQNEAQ. This CDR3 region has 13 residues. In DNA form, the CDR3 reads TGTGCCAGCAGCTTAGAGAGAAGGCACGAGCAGTACTTC. Translated: CASSLERRHEQYF.

This clone was counted a single time. This sequence joins TRBV19 and TRBJ2-6; 8 nucleotides match TRBD1. The CDR3 covers 18 residues. The ends lost 3 bases at V and 0 bases at J; junction bases unmatched: 7. In germline, CDR1 is LNHDA, CDR2 SQIVND (reference sequence). CDR3: CASSIGRTGTSGANVLTF. The DNA of the CDR3 is TGTGCCAGTAGTATCGGGCGGACAGGGACCTCTGGGGCCAACGTCCTGACTTTC.

The V and J genes are TRBV7-9 and TRBJ1-5; TRBD1 might be the D (6 bases). The germline V gene encodes CDR1 SEHNR and CDR2 FQNEAQ (reference sequence). This CDR3 has 14 residues. This CDR3 is CAVQGQSLNQPQHF. DNA for the CDR3: TGTGCAGTCCAAGGACAGAGTTTAAATCAGCCCCAGCATTTT.

This sequence joins TRBV10-2 and TRBJ1-1; D not certain. There are 15 residues in the CDR3. CDR1 and CDR2 from the germline V gene are WSHSY and SAAADI. V lost 3 bases and J 0 bases, leaving 11 bases between the germline ends. The CDR3, as DNA: TGCGCCAGCAGTGAAAGGGTAGGGATGAACACTGAAGCTTTCTTT. Translated, it gives CASSERVGMNTEAFF.

J is TRBJ1-2 and V is TRBV28; 8 positions agree with TRBD1. Looked up from germline, CDR1 is MDHEN and CDR2 is SYDVKM. The CDR3 consists of 14 residues. Trimming cost V 7 bases and J 1 base; bases outside gene matches: 5. Here the CDR3 reads CASTQGAFNYGYTF. CDR3 nucleotide sequence: TGTGCCAGCACCCAGGGGGCCTTTAACTATGGCTACACCTTC.

The V gene is TRBV7-2, the J gene TRBJ1-4; a weak D match, TRBD1 (5 bases). This CDR3 is 15 amino acids long. The germline gives CDR1 SGHTA, CDR2 FQGNSA. V gave up 7 bases and J gave up 4 bases, with 16 bases separating them. The CDR3 region is CASTRPGGSNEKLFF. In DNA, the CDR3 is TGTGCCAGCACCCGTCCGGGGGGGAGTAATGAAAAACTGTTTTTT.

The chain joins TRBV7-2 to TRBJ1-2; maybe TRBD1 (5 bases). V lost 1 base and J 8 bases, leaving 20 bases between the germline ends. This CDR3 region has 16 residues. The germline gives CDR1 SGHTA, CDR2 FQGNSA. The CDR3 nucleotides are TGTGCCAGCAGCTTAGGACCTGCGGGACTCTCGCAAGGCTACACCTTC. Residues: CASSLGPAGLSQGYTF. Looking up the rest from reference TRBV7-2 and TRBJ1-2 gives the full variable domain: GAGVSQSPSNKVTEKGKDVELRCDPISGHTALYWYRQSLGQGLEFLIYFQGNSAPDKSGLPSDRFSAERTGGSVSTLTIQRTQQEDSAVYLCASSLGPAGLSQGYTFGSGTRLTVV.

The CDR3 here is CASSSGAGYGYTF. CDR3 DNA sequence: TGTGCCAGCAGTTCAGGGGCCGGCTATGGCTACACCTTC. This chain uses TRBV6-6 with TRBJ1-2; tentative D call: TRBD1 (6 bases). The V and J ends lost 4 bases and 4 bases respectively, with 10 bases between them. Germline V gene lookup returns CDR1 MNHNY and CDR2 SVGAGI (reference sequence). The CDR3 totals 13 residues.

This clone was counted only a few times. The chain combines TRBV5-6 with TRBJ1-1, with D uncertain. Trimming took 0 bases from V and 4 from J, leaving 13 bases between them. CDR3 length equals 15 residues. Germline CDR1 reads SGHDT; CDR2 reads YYEEEE. CDR3 nucleotides: TGTGCCAGCAGCTTGGGCCACTGGGGAGGCACTGAAGCTTTCTTT. It codes for CASSLGHWGGTEAFF.

This chain joins TRBV9 and TRBJ2-3; no clear D. The ends were cut back, 0 bases at V and 0 bases at J, with 5 bases in the middle. Germline CDR1 SGDLS, CDR2 YYNGEE. The CDR3 consists of 14 residues. The CDR3 DNA reads TGTGCCAGCAGCGTAGGTGGCAGCACAGATACGCAGTATTTT. This translates into CASSVGGSTDTQYF.

The chain has TRBV6-1 and TRBJ2-3; D is possibly TRBD2 (5 bases). This CDR3 region has 17 residues. Germline loops: CDR1 MNHNS, CDR2 SASEGT. Trimming cost V 1 base and J 2 bases, with 16 bases left between them. DNA of the CDR3: TGTGCCAGCAGTGAAGGCCAGAGGGTGCGGGCCACAGATACGCAGTATTTT. It encodes CASSEGQRVRATDTQYF.

This clone has only one observation. This chain joins TRBV19 and TRBJ1-5; perhaps TRBD1 as D (5 bases). Germline CDR1 and CDR2: LNHDA and SQIVND (reference sequence). The germline V and J ends were trimmed by 1 base and 0 bases, with 19 bases remaining between them. The CDR3 is 19 residues long. The CDR3 region is CASSIAPGRRGYSNQPQHF. In nucleotides, the CDR3 is TGTGCCAGTAGTATAGCGCCAGGGAGAAGGGGTTATAGCAATCAGCCCCAGCATTTT.

The chain combines TRBV5-1 with TRBJ2-2; 8 bases are shared with TRBD2. There are 14 residues in the CDR3. With 4 bases clipped from V and 3 bases from J, the junction kept 2 bases outside the gene matches. CDR1 is SGHRS, CDR2 YFSETQ, per germline. The CDR3 spells CASSTGGDTGELFF. The DNA of the CDR3 is TGCGCCAGCAGCACGGGGGGGGACACCGGGGAGCTGTTTTTT.

This clone was counted between two and nine times. V gene TRBV5-8 combines with J gene TRBJ1-1; D is uncertain. This CDR3 has 12 residues. Trimming left V 1 base short and J 10 bases short, with 11 bases between. Germline values: CDR1 SGHTS, CDR2 YDEGEE. The CDR3 spells CASSLYVERAFF. The DNA for the CDR3 is TGTGCCAGCAGCTTGTATGTGGAACGAGCTTTCTTT.

The chain has TRBV30 and TRBJ2-3; 7 bases fit TRBD2. The germline V gene has CDR1 GTSNPN and CDR2 SVGIG (reference sequence). The length of the CDR3 is 14 residues. With V trimmed by 0 bases and J by 3 bases, 3 bases remained unmatched. The CDR3 loop is CAWSVKGGTDTQYF. The CDR3 nucleotides read TGTGCCTGGAGTGTTAAGGGAGGGACAGATACGCAGTATTTT.

This clone has only one observation. The genes are TRBV7-9 and TRBJ1-2, with D perhaps matching TRBD1 (5 bases). Germline CDR1 is SEHNR and CDR2 is FQNEAQ (reference sequence). The CDR3 consists of 15 residues. V lost 5 bases, J lost 1 base, and 14 bases lay in between. DNA of the CDR3: TGTGCCAGCAGCCCGCGATCGACAGATAACTATGGCTACACCTTC. Encoded protein: CASSPRSTDNYGYTF.